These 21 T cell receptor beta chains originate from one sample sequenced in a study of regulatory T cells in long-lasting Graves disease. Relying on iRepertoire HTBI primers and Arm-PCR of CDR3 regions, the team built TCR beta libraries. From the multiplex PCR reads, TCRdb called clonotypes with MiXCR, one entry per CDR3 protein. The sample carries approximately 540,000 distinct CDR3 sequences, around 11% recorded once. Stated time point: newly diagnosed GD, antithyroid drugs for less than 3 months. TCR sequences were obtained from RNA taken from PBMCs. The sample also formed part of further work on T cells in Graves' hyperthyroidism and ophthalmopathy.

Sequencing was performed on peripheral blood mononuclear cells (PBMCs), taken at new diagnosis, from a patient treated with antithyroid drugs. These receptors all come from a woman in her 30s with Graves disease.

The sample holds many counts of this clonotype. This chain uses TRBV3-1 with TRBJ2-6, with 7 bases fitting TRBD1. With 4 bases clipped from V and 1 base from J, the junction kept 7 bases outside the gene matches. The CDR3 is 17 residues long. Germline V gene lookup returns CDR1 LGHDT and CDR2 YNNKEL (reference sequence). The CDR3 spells CASSLPTGMSGANVLTF. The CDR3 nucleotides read TGTGCCAGCAGCCTCCCGACAGGGATGTCTGGGGCCAACGTCCTGACTTTC.

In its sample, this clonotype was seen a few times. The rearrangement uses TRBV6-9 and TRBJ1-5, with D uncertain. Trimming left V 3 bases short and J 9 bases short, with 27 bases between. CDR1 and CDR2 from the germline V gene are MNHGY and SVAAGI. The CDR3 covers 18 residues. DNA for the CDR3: TGTGCCAGCAGTTACGGAATACCGGACGGACGGGAGATAGGGCCCCAGCATTTT. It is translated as CASSYGIPDGREIGPQHF.

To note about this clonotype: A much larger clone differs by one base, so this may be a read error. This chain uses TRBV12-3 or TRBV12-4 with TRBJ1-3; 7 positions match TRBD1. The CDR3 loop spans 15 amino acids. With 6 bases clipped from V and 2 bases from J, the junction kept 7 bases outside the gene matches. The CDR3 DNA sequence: TGTGCCAGCAGGGGGACAGCCTACCCTGGAAACACCATATATTTT. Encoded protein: CASRGTAYPGNTIYF.

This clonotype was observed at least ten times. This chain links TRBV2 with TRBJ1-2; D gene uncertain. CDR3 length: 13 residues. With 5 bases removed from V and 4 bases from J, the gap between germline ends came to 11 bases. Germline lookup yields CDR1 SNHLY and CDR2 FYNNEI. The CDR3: CASSRVSVYGYTF. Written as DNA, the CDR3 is TGTGCCAGCAGTAGGGTCAGCGTCTATGGCTACACCTTC.

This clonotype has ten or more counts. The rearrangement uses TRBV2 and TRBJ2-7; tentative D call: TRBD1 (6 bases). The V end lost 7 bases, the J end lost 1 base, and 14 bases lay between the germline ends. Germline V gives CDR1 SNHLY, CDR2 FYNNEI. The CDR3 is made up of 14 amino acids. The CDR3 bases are TGTGCCAGCAAAACCGGGACATCGTCCTACGAGCAGTACTTC. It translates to CASKTGTSSYEQYF.

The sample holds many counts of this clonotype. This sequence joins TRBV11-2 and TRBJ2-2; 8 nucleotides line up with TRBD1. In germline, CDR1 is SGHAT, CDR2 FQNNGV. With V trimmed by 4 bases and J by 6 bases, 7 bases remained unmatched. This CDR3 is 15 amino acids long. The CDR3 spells CASSSRTGYSGELFF. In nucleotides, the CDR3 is TGTGCCAGCAGCTCCCGGACAGGGTATTCCGGGGAGCTGTTTTTT.

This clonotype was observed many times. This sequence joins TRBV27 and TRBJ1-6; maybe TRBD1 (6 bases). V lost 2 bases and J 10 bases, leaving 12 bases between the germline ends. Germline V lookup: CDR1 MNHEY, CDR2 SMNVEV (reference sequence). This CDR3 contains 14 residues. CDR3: CASSLGGQRSPLHF. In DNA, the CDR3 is TGTGCCAGCAGTTTAGGGGGCCAGCGATCACCCCTCCACTTT.

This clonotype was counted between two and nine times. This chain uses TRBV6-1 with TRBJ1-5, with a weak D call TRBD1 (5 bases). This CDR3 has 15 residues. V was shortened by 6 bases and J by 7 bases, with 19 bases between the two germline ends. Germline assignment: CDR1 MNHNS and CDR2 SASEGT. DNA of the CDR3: TGTGCCAGCAGCCCCGACACTCATCGGGGCCAGCCCCAGCATTTT. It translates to CASSPDTHRGQPQHF.

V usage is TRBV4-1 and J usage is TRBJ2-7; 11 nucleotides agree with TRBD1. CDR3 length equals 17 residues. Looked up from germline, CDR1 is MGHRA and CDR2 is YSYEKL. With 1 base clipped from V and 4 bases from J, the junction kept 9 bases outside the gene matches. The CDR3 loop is CASSQGHPGQGDYEQYF. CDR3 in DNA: TGCGCCAGCAGCCAAGGGCACCCGGGACAGGGGGATTACGAGCAGTACTTC.

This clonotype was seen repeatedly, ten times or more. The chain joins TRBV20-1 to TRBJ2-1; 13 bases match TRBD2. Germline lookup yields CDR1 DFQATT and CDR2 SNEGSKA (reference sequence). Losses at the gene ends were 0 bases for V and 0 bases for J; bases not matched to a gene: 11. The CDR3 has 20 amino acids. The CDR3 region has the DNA TGCAGTGCTAGAGATATAACCGGGACTAGCGGGAAGAGCTCCTACAATGAGCAGTTCTTC. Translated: CSARDITGTSGKSSYNEQFF.

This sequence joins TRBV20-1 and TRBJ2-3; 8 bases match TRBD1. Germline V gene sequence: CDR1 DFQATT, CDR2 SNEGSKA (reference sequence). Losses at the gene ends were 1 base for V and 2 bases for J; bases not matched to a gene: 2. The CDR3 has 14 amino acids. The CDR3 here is CSARAQGATDTQYF. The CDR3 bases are TGCAGTGCTAGAGCGCAGGGGGCCACAGATACGCAGTATTTT.

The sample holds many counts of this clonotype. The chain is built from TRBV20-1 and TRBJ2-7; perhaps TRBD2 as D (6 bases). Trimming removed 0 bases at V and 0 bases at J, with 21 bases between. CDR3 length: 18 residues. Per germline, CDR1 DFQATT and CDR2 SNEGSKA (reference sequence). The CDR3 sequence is CSARDLASLAKNSYEQYF. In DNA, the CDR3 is TGCAGTGCTAGAGATTTGGCCAGTCTAGCGAAAAACTCCTACGAGCAGTACTTC.

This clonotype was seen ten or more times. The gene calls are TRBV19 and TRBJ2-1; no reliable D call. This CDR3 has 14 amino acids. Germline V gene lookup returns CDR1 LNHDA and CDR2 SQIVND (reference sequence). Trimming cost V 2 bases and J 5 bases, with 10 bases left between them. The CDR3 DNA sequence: TGTGCCAGTAGTATAATCCTCACGGACAATGAGCAGTTCTTC. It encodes CASSIILTDNEQFF.

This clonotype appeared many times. The CDR3 reads CASTLTRLGEQYF. In nucleotides, the CDR3 is TGTGCCAGCACTTTGACTAGGCTCGGGGAGCAGTACTTC. This rearrangement joins TRBV6-1 to TRBJ2-7; the D gene is possibly TRBD2 (6 bases). From germline, CDR1 is MNHNS and CDR2 SASEGT. V lost 7 bases to trimming and J lost 7 bases, with 17 bases between them. CDR3 length: 13 amino acids.

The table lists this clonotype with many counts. CDR3 DNA sequence: TGTGCCAGCAGCGCGGCTAGCGGGACTTACAATGAGCAGTTCTTC. Translated: CASSAASGTYNEQFF. The J gene is TRBJ2-1, the V gene TRBV11-3, with 9 bases matching TRBD2. Germline trimming cut 5 bases from V and 4 bases from J; bases unmatched to any gene: 6. Germline V lookup: CDR1 SGHNT, CDR2 YENEEA. CDR3 length: 15 amino acids.

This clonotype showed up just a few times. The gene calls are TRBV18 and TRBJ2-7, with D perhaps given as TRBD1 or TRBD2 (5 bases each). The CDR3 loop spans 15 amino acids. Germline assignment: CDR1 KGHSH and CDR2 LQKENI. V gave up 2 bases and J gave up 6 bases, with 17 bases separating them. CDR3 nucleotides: TGTGCCAGCTCACCATGGGACCCCTTGGGTGTCGAGCAGTACTTC. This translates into CASSPWDPLGVEQYF.

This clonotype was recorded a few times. Written as DNA, the CDR3 is TGTGCCAGTTACAGGGGGGGCGGCTACACCTTC. Its translation: CASYRGGGYTF. The rearrangement links TRBV7-2 to TRBJ1-2; 8 bases align to TRBD1. CDR1 is SGHTA, CDR2 FQGNSA, per germline. This CDR3 spans 11 amino acids. Trimming cost V 9 bases and J 8 bases; bases outside gene matches: 5.

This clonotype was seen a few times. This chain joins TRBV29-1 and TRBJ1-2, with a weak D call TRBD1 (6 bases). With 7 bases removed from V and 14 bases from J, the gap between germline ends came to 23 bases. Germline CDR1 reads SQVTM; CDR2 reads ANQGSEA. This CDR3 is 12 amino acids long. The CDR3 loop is CSAVPMTGDVTF. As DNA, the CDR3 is TGCAGCGCCGTCCCCATGACAGGAGATGTAACCTTC.

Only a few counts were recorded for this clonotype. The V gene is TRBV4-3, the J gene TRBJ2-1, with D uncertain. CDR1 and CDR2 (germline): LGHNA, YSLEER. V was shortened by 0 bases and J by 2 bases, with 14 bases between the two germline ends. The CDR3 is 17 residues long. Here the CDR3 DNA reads TGCGCCAGCAGCCAAGATTTAGCACACAAGACCTACAATGAGCAGTTCTTC. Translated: CASSQDLAHKTYNEQFF.

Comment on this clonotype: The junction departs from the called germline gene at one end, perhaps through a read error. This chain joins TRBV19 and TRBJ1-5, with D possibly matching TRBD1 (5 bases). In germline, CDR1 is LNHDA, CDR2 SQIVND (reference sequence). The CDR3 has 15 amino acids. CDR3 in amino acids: CASSPRDRSNQPQHF. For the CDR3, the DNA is TGTGCCAGTAGTCCTCGAGACAGAAGCAACCAGCCCCAGCATTTT.

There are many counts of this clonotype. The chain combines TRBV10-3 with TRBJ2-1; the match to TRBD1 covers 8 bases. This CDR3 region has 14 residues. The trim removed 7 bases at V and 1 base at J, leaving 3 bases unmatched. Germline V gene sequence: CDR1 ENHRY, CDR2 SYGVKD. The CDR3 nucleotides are TGTGCCATCACGACAGGGGATTCCTACAATGAGCAGTTCTTC. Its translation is CAITTGDSYNEQFF.